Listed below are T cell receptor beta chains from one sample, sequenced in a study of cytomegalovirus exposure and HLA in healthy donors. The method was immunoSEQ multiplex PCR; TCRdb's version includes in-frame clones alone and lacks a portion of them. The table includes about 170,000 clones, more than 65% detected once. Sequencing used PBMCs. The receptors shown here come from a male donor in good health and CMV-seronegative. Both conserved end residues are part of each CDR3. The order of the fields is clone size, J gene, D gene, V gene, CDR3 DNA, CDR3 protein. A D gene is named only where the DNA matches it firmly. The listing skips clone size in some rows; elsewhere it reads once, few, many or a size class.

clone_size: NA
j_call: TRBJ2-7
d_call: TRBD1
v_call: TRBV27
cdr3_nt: TGTGCCAGCCGGGACAGGGCCGGGGGGGAGCAGTACTTC
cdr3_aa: CASRDRAGGEQYF

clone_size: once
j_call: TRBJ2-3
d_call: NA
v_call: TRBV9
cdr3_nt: TGTGCCAGCAGCGTAGGAGTCTGGGGCTCCACAGATACGCAGTATTTT
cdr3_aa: CASSVGVWGSTDTQYF

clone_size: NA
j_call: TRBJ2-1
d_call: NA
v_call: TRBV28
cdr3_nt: TGTGCCAGCAGCGGGAGAATATCCTACAATGAGCAGTTCTTC
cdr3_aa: CASSGRISYNEQFF

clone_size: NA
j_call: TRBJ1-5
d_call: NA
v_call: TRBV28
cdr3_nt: TGTGCCAGCAGGGGGAACAGGGTTAGGCAGCCCCAGCATTTT
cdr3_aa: CASRGNRVRQPQHF

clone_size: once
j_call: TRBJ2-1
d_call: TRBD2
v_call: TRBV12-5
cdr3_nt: TGTGCTAGTGGTCCAAGCGGGGGTCTCTACAATGAGCAGTTCTTC
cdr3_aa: CASGPSGGLYNEQFF

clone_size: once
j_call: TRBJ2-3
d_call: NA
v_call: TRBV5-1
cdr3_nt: TGCGCCAGCAGCCGAACAACAGGGTCAGATACGCAGTATTTT
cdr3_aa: CASSRTTGSDTQYF

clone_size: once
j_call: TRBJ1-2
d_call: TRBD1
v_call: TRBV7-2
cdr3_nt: TGTGCCAGCAGCCCTGACAGGGGTTCAAACTATGGCTACACCTTC
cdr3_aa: CASSPDRGSNYGYTF

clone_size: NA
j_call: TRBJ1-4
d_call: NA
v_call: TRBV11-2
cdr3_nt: TGTGCCAGCAGCTTAGACCCAGGGACTAATGAAAAACTGTTTTTT
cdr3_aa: CASSLDPGTNEKLFF

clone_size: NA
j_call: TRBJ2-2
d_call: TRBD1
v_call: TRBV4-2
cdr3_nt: TGTGCCAGCAGCCAGACTGGATGGGACAGGGATCACACCGGGGAGCTGTTTTTT
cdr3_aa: CASSQTGWDRDHTGELFF

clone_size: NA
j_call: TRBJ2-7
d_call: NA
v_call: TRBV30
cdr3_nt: TGTGCCTGGAGTGCAGGTCTCCTAGAGCAGTACTTC
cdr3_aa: CAWSAGLLEQYF

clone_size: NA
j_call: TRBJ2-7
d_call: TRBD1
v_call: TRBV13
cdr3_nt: TGTGCCAGCAGCCGACCGGGACAGGGAGGGTACGAGCAGTACTTC
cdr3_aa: CASSRPGQGGYEQYF

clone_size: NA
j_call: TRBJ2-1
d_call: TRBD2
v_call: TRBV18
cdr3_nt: TGTGCCAGCTCACCACCGATGTTAGCGGGGACAAACAATGAGCAGTTCTTC
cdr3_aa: CASSPPMLAGTNNEQFF

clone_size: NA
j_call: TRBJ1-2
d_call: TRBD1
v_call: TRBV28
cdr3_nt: TGTGCCAGCAGAGACCTAGACAGGGGCGGGGGCTACACCTTC
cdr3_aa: CASRDLDRGGGYTF

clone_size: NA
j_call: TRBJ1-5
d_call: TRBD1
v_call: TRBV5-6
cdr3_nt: TGTGCCAGCAGCTTACTCGACAGGGACCTGGAGTATCAGCCCCAGCATTTT
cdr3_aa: CASSLLDRDLEYQPQHF

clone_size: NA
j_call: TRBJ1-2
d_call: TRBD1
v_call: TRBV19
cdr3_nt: TGTGCCAGTAGTCCGGGACAGGGATATGCTGGCTACACCTTC
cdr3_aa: CASSPGQGYAGYTF

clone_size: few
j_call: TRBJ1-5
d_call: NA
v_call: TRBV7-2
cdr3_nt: TGTGCCAGCAGCTTAACGCCAGGGCCGAATCAGCCCCAGCATTTT
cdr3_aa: CASSLTPGPNQPQHF

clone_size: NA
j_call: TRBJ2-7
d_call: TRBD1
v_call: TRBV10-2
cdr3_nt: TGCGCCAGCAGATACCCGGGACAGGGGGCGAACTACGAGCAGTACTTC
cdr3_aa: CASRYPGQGANYEQYF

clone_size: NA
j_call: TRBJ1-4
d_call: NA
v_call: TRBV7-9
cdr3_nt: TGTGCCAGCAGCCCCCCAGGTCTTCGTGAAAAACTGTTTTTT
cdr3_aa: CASSPPGLREKLFF

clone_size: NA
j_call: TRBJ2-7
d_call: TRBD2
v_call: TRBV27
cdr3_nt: TGTGCCAGCAGTTTTGGGGGAAGGTTATTGGAAGACGGACGGGGGGTCTCCTACGAGCAGTACTTC
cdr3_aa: CASSFGGRLLEDGRGVSYEQYF

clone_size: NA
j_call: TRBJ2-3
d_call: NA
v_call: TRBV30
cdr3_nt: TGTGCCTGGGACTACTGCAGAGATACGCAGTATTTT
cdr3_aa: CAWDYCRDTQYF

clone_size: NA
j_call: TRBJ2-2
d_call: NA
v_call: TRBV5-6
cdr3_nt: TGTGCCAGCAGCTCCGGGACTTTTGCTTTTCGGGAGCTGTTTTTT
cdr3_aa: CASSSGTFAFRELFF

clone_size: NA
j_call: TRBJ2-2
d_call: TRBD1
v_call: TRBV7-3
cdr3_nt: TGTGCCAGCAGCCAACTCAGGGGGCATAACACCGGGGAGCTGTTTTTT
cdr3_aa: CASSQLRGHNTGELFF

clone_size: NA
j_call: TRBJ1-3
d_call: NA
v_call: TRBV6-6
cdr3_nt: TGTGCCAGCACCCGACTTAGCTCTGGAAACACCATATATTTT
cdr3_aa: CASTRLSSGNTIYF

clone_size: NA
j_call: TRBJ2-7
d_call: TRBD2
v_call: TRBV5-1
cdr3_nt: TGCGCCAGCAGCTCGGGGGGAGGAATTGAGGAGCAGTACTTC
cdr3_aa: CASSSGGGIEEQYF

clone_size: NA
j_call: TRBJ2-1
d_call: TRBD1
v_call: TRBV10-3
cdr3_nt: TGTGCCATCAGTGGAGGGACAGGCAATGAGCAGTTCTTC
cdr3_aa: CAISGGTGNEQFF

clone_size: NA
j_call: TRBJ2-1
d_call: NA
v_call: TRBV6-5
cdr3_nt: TGTGCCAGCAGTTACTCCGGGAGCGGTACGAGGAATGAGCAGTTCTTC
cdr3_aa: CASSYSGSGTRNEQFF